This T cell receptor (beta chain) was sequenced in a study of T cells after yellow fever vaccination. Findings and caveats of the study: High-abundance clonotypes from the bulk population could contaminate FACS-sorted repertoires.

5'RACE template switching added a universal primer site and UMIs to TCR cDNA. TCRdb recomputed calls from the 5' RACE reads with MiXCR, one row per CDR3 protein. The repertoire has about 320,000 distinct CDR3 sequences, around 4.3% of them found once; the top ten carry around 19%. This clonotype was observed many times. Its antigen is undetermined. CDR3 length equals 16 residues. J gave up 0 bases and V 1 base, and 3 bases lay outside the gene matches. The germline V gene has CDR1 SGHAT and CDR2 FQNNGV. Sequencing was performed on PBMCs, taken 15 days after the yellow fever booster vaccination. This chain links TRBV11-2 with TRBJ2-1, with 7 bases aligning to TRBD2. This receptor was obtained from a man aged 18 to 30 who received the YFV17D yellow fever vaccine. CDR3: CASSLAGGSSYNEQFF. The DNA for the CDR3 is TGTGCCAGCAGCTTAGCCGGGGGGAGCTCCTACAATGAGCAGTTCTTC.